Detailed here is one T cell receptor (beta chain). Its matching antigen is unknown. Where three donor pairs were concerned, the unstimulated naive, memory, effector memory and TEMRA subsets underwent sequencing. The source of the sample is a study of siplizumab effects on memory and regulatory T cells. General study results and limits: Unstimulated naive T cells seemed to show more diversity than memory cells did, and they also seemed to be among the major contributors to the alloresponse. In roughly 75-96% of proliferating CD4+ or CD8+ clones, a naive or memory phenotype could not be assigned.

Per-sample assaying covered 80,000 to 100,000 TCR templates. Produced via immunoSEQ multiplex PCR; TCRdb's table is partial and in-frame only. The data show roughly 56,000 clones, less than 98% seen once. Germline CDR1 MGHRA, CDR2 YSYEKL. The CDR3 has 14 residues. The V gene end was trimmed by 4 bases and the J gene end by 3 bases; junction bases not matched to a gene: 6. The V gene is TRBV4-1, the J gene TRBJ2-7; 7 nucleotides match TRBD1. The clonotype comes from a human donor in good health. Specimen: naive CD8+ T cells sorted from blood. In DNA form, the CDR3 reads TGCGCCAGCAGCCTAGGACAGGACGGCTACGAGCAGTACTTC. It specifies CASSLGQDGYEQYF.